This paragraph reports one T cell receptor beta chain. This specimen belongs to a study of blood T cell repertoires in COVID-19. The CDR3 totals 17 residues. V was clipped by 0 bases and J by 5 bases; unmatched bases: 9. Germline V gene lookup returns CDR1 SEHNR and CDR2 FQNEAQ (reference sequence). The age range of participants was about 18 to 100 years, with residence in some 25 US areas. Each participant's cohort was designated according to participant-reported clinical history. In the original processing: Reference gene primer amplification yielded estimated nucleated cell counts. Assay: immunoSEQ multiplex PCR; the TCRdb copy retains only in-frame clones and omits some. That table furnishes V, J and clone size, whereas the DNA furnished D and trimming. The sample records fewer than 300,000 clones, 85% to 90% being singletons.

Sequences were obtained from PBMCs or T cells enriched from blood (not recorded which). This sequence joins TRBV7-9 and TRBJ1-4; 7 nucleotides align to TRBD1. This TCR was sampled from a man aged 40-49 years who had recovered from COVID-19. The CDR3 DNA reads TGTGCCAGCAGCTTAGCTCCGACAGGGCCTAAAAATGAAAAACTGTTTTTT. This codes for CASSLAPTGPKNEKLFF.